A single T cell receptor (beta chain) is shown here with its context. Profiled with immunoSEQ multiplex PCR; TCRdb holds only in-frame clones, not every one. This sample yields tens of thousands of clones, of which roughly 90% are seen a single time; roughly 2.5% belongs to the top ten. This sample was included in a study of T cell responses to AZD1222 COVID-19 vaccine. This CDR3 has 18 amino acids. The germline V gene has CDR1 SGHTA and CDR2 FQGTGA. V lost 5 bases to trimming and J lost 5 bases; unmatched junction nucleotides: 15. The rearrangement joins TRBV7-3 to TRBJ2-2; 9 nucleotides line up with TRBD1. The source is an adult who received the AZD1222 COVID-19 vaccine. The material sequenced was peripheral blood, taken 28 days after the second AZD1222 dose. The CDR3 nucleotides read TGTGCCAGCAGCCAACTCCCGGGACAGGGAGCGGGTACCGGGGAGCTGTTTTTT. As protein: CASSQLPGQGAGTGELFF.